Following are 8 T cell receptor beta chains from one sample sequenced in a study of CXCR3-negative and CXCR3-positive naive CD8 T cells. UMI-tagged TRB cDNA libraries were built via 5' RACE. For each CDR3 protein, TCRdb gives one entry from its re-call of the 5' RACE reads, without DNA. Its table lists 150,000 or so distinct CDR3 sequences. The material sequenced was naive CXCR3- CD8+ T cells from blood. The subset was: CD45RO-CCR7+CD27+CD95- naive CD8+ T cells lacking CXCR3 (TNR3-). These receptors were taken from a human donor in good health. Some clones in this sample may be carry-over from other donors' samples.

V usage is TRBV7-9 and J usage is TRBJ1-5; no DNA is available, so the TRBD1 call from TCRdb remains unchecked. This CDR3 has 14 residues. Per germline, CDR1 SEHNR and CDR2 FQNEAQ (reference sequence). CDR3: CASSNWTGLQPQHF.

The rearrangement joins TRBV4-3 to TRBJ2-7. Germline lookup yields CDR1 LGHNA and CDR2 YSLEER. The CDR3 runs 17 residues. The CDR3 reads CASSQDVGNIGSYEQYF.

The chain couples TRBV5-5 to TRBJ2-7. The CDR3 spans 11 residues. The V gene's germline CDR1 is SGHKS and CDR2 YYEKEE (reference sequence). This CDR3 reads CASSQTYEQYF.

The chain has TRBV7-2 and TRBJ2-5; as DNA is missing, the TRBD1 call by TCRdb cannot be tested. The V gene's germline CDR1 is SGHTA and CDR2 FQGNSA. The CDR3 extends over 16 amino acids. The CDR3 loop reads CASSSPPARIQETQYF. The whole variable domain, filled in from reference TRBV7-2 and TRBJ2-5, reads GAGVSQSPSNKVTEKGKDVELRCDPISGHTALYWYRQSLGQGLEFLIYFQGNSAPDKSGLPSDRFSAERTGGSVSTLTIQRTQQEDSAVYLCASSSPPARIQETQYFGPGTRLLVL.

The chain carries TRBV11-2 and TRBJ2-7; TCRdb returns TRBD1, unconfirmable since there is no DNA. The CDR3 runs 15 residues. Germline CDR1 SGHAT, CDR2 FQNNGV. This CDR3 is CASSPETGAYDEQYF.

V and J are TRBV20-1 and TRBJ2-1; TCRdb picks TRBD2, but there is no DNA to check that call. The CDR3 sequence is 12 residues long. Germline V gene data show CDR1 as DFQATT and CDR2 as SNEGSKA (reference sequence). The CDR3 loop reads CSARDQGYEQFF.

The genes are TRBV19 and TRBJ1-2; TCRdb indicates TRBD1, and absent DNA this call remains unverified. The CDR3 spans 15 residues. CDR1 LNHDA and CDR2 SQIVND come from the germline V gene (reference sequence). The CDR3 loop is CASSQERTGNYGYTF.

The chain is built from TRBV28 and TRBJ1-5. CDR3 length: 14 residues. Germline CDR1 reads MDHEN; CDR2 reads SYDVKM. The CDR3 sequence: CASSFGENRQPQHF.